This T cell receptor beta chain is from a study of cytomegalovirus exposure and HLA in healthy donors. Of note for this clone: The antigen is undetermined.

Study-level points and caveats: About 87% or about 30% of the time was how often most TCR beta V segments were productive, according to an earlier analysis.

V lost 2 bases and J lost 7; bases outside the gene matches: 16. Per germline, CDR1 LGHNA and CDR2 YNFKEQ. The CDR3 extends over 17 amino acids. PCR involved 60 Vbeta and 13 Jbeta primers. Here immunoSEQ multiplex PCR was the method, and the copy in TCRdb shows in-frame clones only, minus some. The table lists about 78,000 clones, 75% to 85% of them singletons. The rearrangement links TRBV4-2 to TRBJ2-7, with 8 positions matching TRBD2. This clonotype was obtained from a man over 45 in good health and CMV-seropositive. Sequencing was done on a sample of PBMCs. The CDR3 sequence: CASSQSPRAGAFGEQYF. CDR3 sequence (DNA): TGTGCCAGCAGCCAATCCCCCAGAGCGGGGGCCTTTGGAGAGCAGTACTTC.